Following are 5 T cell receptor beta chains from one sample sequenced in a study of technical replicates of blood from several donors. The table came from immunoSEQ multiplex PCR; TCRdb's copy has only in-frame clones and leaves some out. This table holds some 77,000 clones, 93% found once. Sequenced material: T cells isolated from PBMCs. The source is a human donor in good health.

DNA of the CDR3: TGTGCCAGCAGCTTAGTTCCGACTAGCGGGAGGGCCGACTCCGATACGCAGTATTTT. Protein sequence: CASSLVPTSGRADSDTQYF. This chain connects TRBV7-3 to TRBJ2-3, with TRBD2 identical over 14 bases. CDR1 SGHTA and CDR2 FQGTGA come from the germline V gene. With V trimmed by 2 bases and J by 6 bases, 13 bases remained unmatched. This CDR3 spans 19 amino acids.

In DNA, the CDR3 is TGTGCCAGCAGCGCCCGGGACAGGGGAGAAGGCTACACCTTC. Translation: CASSARDRGEGYTF. J is TRBJ1-2 and V is TRBV9; TRBD1 matches 10 bases. The CDR3 has 14 residues. CDR1 is SGDLS and CDR2 is YYNGEE in the germline V gene. V dropped 3 bases and J dropped 8; count of bases not matched to a gene: 7.

V usage is TRBV20-1 and J usage is TRBJ1-2; D call uncertain. Per the germline V gene, CDR1 is DFQATT and CDR2 is SNEGSKA (reference sequence). CDR3 length equals 11 residues. Trimming stripped 2 bases from V and 2 bases from J, with 3 bases between. This CDR3 is CSARQNYGYTF. The CDR3 coding sequence is TGCAGTGCTAGACAGAACTATGGCTACACCTTC.

V is TRBV7-2 and J is TRBJ1-3; a possible D gene is TRBD1 (6 bases). Per germline, CDR1 SGHTA and CDR2 FQGNSA. The ends were cut back, 6 bases at V and 3 bases at J, with 15 bases in the middle. The CDR3 covers 15 residues. This CDR3 reads CASRRTQGYGNTIYF. The CDR3 coding sequence is TGTGCCAGCAGACGAACACAGGGCTATGGAAACACCATATATTTT. The full variable domain, in which reference TRBV7-2 and TRBJ1-3 provide the parts outside the CDR3, is GAGVSQSPSNKVTEKGKDVELRCDPISGHTALYWYRQSLGQGLEFLIYFQGNSAPDKSGLPSDRFSAERTGGSVSTLTIQRTQQEDSAVYLCASRRTQGYGNTIYFGEGSWLTVV.

The V and J genes are TRBV29-1 and TRBJ2-2; the D is unclear. From germline, CDR1 is SQVTM and CDR2 ANQGSEA. V gave up 1 base and J gave up 0 bases, with 9 bases separating them. The CDR3 has 15 residues. CDR3 DNA sequence: TGCAGCGTTGAAGGGCTCTCCCCGAACACCGGGGAGCTGTTTTTT. It yields the protein CSVEGLSPNTGELFF.